This TCR beta chain was retrieved from a study of tumor-infiltrating lymphocytes in primary liver carcinoma. For the study at large: All lesions had stage T1-T3 N0M0 and roughly 4 to 10 cm widths. The study, taken as a whole, reports: Less overlap was seen in tumor-adjacent and tumor-blood pairs than in tumor region pairs. Tumors significantly exceeded blood in top-250-clone fraction (p = 0.039).

Researchers drew blood RNA from unsorted whole blood and extracted germline DNA as well. The sample holds many counts of this clonotype. Its antigen is as yet unknown. Germline trimming cut 5 bases from V and 1 base from J; bases unmatched to any gene: 6. The CDR3 is 16 residues long. Germline CDR1 and CDR2: SGHNT and YENEEA. The template, about 550 ng total RNA, yielded TCR beta cDNA made with a constant-region primer. Slightly modified ARM-PCR served as the procedure for the TCR beta libraries. These libraries came from three rounds of nested multiplex PCR. TRBV1-TRBV30 forward primers paired with a C-beta reverse primer drove the first two PCR rounds, around 10 cycles each. One entry per CDR3 protein results from TCRdb running MiXCR on the multiplex PCR reads. The table has 300,000 to 350,000 distinct CDR3 sequences, 50% to 60% seen once; the top ten hold around 15%.

This sequence was found in a woman aged 25 to 39 with primary liver carcinoma and hepatitis B virus infection. The chain has TRBV11-3 and TRBJ2-3; TRBD2 aligns across 10 bases. Material for sequencing was peripheral blood. Here the CDR3 reads CASSAAGTSGTDTQYF. CDR3 DNA sequence: TGTGCCAGCAGCGCAGCCGGGACTAGCGGCACAGATACGCAGTATTTT.